The source of this T cell receptor (beta chain) is a study of T cell responses to AZD1222 COVID-19 vaccine (dated by TCRdb to 2020 to 2023). For context, the study as a whole: AZD1222 recipients given second doses at about 4 weeks or at about 12 weeks were pooled, since spike-specific TCR depth and breadth were not found to differ between the two schedules. TCR sequencing covered roughly 230 trial participants: 207 given two doses of AZD1222 and about 26 given two doses of MenACWY control vaccine. Trial participants were enrolled by age into subgroups of 18-55, 56-69 and 70-plus years, and roughly 150, 30 and 60 TCR-sequenced participants, respectively, were included in these subgroups.

The germline V gene (reference sequence) specifies LNHDA as CDR1 and SQIVND as CDR2. Ends trimmed: V by 5 bases, J by 2 bases; bases unmatched to a gene: 7. The CDR3 contains 16 residues, cysteine and phenylalanine counted. Of all the DNA, just the CDR3 is kept, 48 bases in frame from base 1. On the study overall, not on this receptor specifically: Reportedly, almost half of the unique spike-specific TCRs recognized epitopes lying outside the regions that are mutated in the B.1.351 and B.1.1.7 variants. Vaccine-associated CD4 TCRs spanned the whole spike protein, with dominant responses in regions 160-218 and 743-854. In the small 56-69-year group, the increase in depth fell short of significance, most likely because of low power. Most participants were white British and females outnumbered males, and the authors suggested that clonal diversity may have been underestimated. No day 14 peak-response samples were available, so repertoires were characterized only after the peak T cell response. Only six or seven AZD1222 recipients were SARS-CoV-2 seropositive at baseline, limiting conclusions about previously exposed vaccinees. After two AZD1222 doses, both the breadth and the depth of spike-specific TCRs were significantly higher than at day 0 and than in MenACWY recipients.

About this clone itself: No cognate antigen has been identified for it. Qualities for individual bases were not recorded, and no much larger clone is one base off.

Taken with the paper, the label for time point translates to: baseline before first vaccination. The vaccinee samples were drawn from two UK trials, COV001 and COV002, one of which was a single-blind randomized controlled phase 2/3 trial testing AZD1222 (ChAdOx1 nCoV-19) in healthy adults. For TCRbeta chain sequencing, PBMC samples were collected from trial participants at day 0 and at day 28 after the second dose. The CDR3 regions of human TCRbeta chains were subjected to immunosequencing. Per the authors' processing: Repertoire TCRs were matched against a reference library of SARS-CoV-2-specific TCRs generated with the MIRA antigen-specificity platform. Breadth was defined as the fraction of unique TCRs that were SARS-CoV-2-associated, and depth was defined as the fraction of total T cells that were SARS-CoV-2-associated. Each spike-specific TCR was assigned to its reactive spike region and to a CD4 or CD8 class using the MIRA data. Log10-transformed breadth and depth values were compared by one-way ANOVA with Sidak's multiple comparisons tests. TCRdb retrieved this table from immuneACCESS and kept in-frame rearrangements only. Not all clones are present; in checked studies, unresolved V genes account for under half, and no reason is known for the remainder. The V and J calls and the clone size are those of that table, but D and trimming were determined from the DNA. The table for this sample lists 150,000 to 200,000 clones; approximately 90% of them were counted only once. The ten largest clones take up around 4.4% of the sample.

The sequence was obtained from an adult in good health. Sequencing was performed on peripheral blood, taken on day 0 of AZD1222 vaccination. The V and J genes are TRBV19 and TRBJ2-7, and 12 junction bases match TRBD2. The DNA sequence is given as TGTGCCAGTAGTCCCGGGACTAGCGGGTATACCTACGAGCAGTACTTC. Translated, it reads CASSPGTSGYTYEQYF.